This T cell receptor beta chain comes out of a study of metastatic and nonmetastatic thyroid tumors. Study-level background: Malignant and benign thyroid patients had repertoires compared in peripheral blood and tumor or nodule tissue.

MiXCR re-clonotyped the PCR reads for TCRdb. This table holds about 92,000 clones, 14% to 15% found once. Only a few counts were recorded for this clone. Its antigen is not identified. V lost 8 bases to trimming and J lost 6 bases; unmatched junction nucleotides: 13. The germline V gene encodes CDR1 MNHNS and CDR2 SASEGT. The CDR3 is 14 amino acids. Whole-study findings and limits: The reported finding was significantly higher TCR beta diversity in malignant thyroid tumors relative to benign nodules, in blood and tumor.

Ahead of thyroid surgery, no patient had received treatment of any kind. The sequence derives from a female donor with papillary thyroid cancer or a benign thyroid nodule (not recorded which). Some clones in this sample may be carry-over from other donors' samples. This sequence joins TRBV6-1 and TRBJ2-7; TRBD1 matches 7 bases. The sequencing sample was made of blood. The DNA for the CDR3 is TGTGCCAGCGGGATGGAAGGGGGCGCGGGCGAGCAGTACTTC. Translated: CASGMEGGAGEQYF.